This record covers a single T cell receptor (beta chain). The antigen is not known. Specified time point: recipient sample about 28 days before transplant, after cytoreduction. Using immunoSEQ multiplex PCR, the repertoire was profiled, and TCRdb retains in-frame clones only, with some absent. The sample includes about 36,000 clones, 95% of them seen just once. The data were taken from a study of T cell clonotyping in hematopoietic cell transplantation. Regarding the study as a whole: Recipient TCR diversity dropped after transplant; expanded clonotypes rose from day 30 to 180.

The CDR3 runs 12 residues. V lost 2 bases, J lost 7 bases, and 9 bases lay in between. Germline V gives CDR1 GTSNPN, CDR2 SVGIG (reference sequence). The sample here was peripheral blood mononuclear cells, taken before stem cell transplant. The rearrangement joins TRBV30 to TRBJ1-3; D call uncertain. The clonotype comes from a middle-aged man with chronic myeloid leukemia. Some clones in this sample may be carry-over from other donors' samples. Here the CDR3 reads CAWSKGLNTIYF. CDR3 nucleotides: TGTGCCTGGAGTAAGGGTTTGAACACCATATATTTT.